This TCR beta chain was sequenced for a study of shared clonotypes between healthy human individuals. Study-wide findings and caveats: Naive subsets typically showed greater estimated richness than memory subsets. Naive CD4 clonotype sharing across a handful of donors was approximately 5%.

At a deep level, the assay was run. The method was immunoSEQ multiplex PCR; TCRdb's version includes in-frame clones alone and lacks a portion of them. This sample has millions of clones, with roughly 95% found just once. Regarding this clone: Antigen specificity is unknown.

The CDR3 totals 12 residues. Germline CDR1 and CDR2: MNHEY and SVGAGI. Trimming took 5 bases from V and 6 from J, leaving 11 bases between them. As defined, naive CD8 cells were CD45RO-negative and positively selected for CCR7, with terminally differentiated effector memory CD45RA+ cells excluded. What was sequenced was naive CD8+ T cells sorted from blood. This TCR was recovered from a man younger than 30 in good health. The chain couples TRBV6-5 to TRBJ2-7; D is uncertain. CDR3 loop: CASSENFSEQYF. CDR3 DNA sequence: TGTGCCAGCAGTGAAAACTTCTCCGAGCAGTACTTC.